This T cell receptor (beta chain) was observed in a study of PD-L1 blockade in urothelial cancer. As for the study in general: Researchers looked at the blood 3 weeks (second dose) and 6 weeks after treatment began. T cells numbered a median of around 150,000 in the blood samples.

This clone was observed a handful of times. This sample includes further DNA sequences coding for the same CDR3. Time point in this sample: pretreatment peripheral blood. The patients' disease, urothelial carcinoma, was locally advanced or metastatic. Per germline, CDR1 MDHEN and CDR2 SYDVKM. There are 13 residues in the CDR3. The ends were cut back, 6 bases at V and 4 bases at J, with 10 bases in the middle. Some clones are missing from TCRdb's copy, which holds only in-frame ones; the method was immunoSEQ multiplex PCR. The repertoire holds tens of thousands of clones, with 89% as singletons. The chain uses TRBV28 and TRBJ1-5; possibly TRBD1 for D (5 bases). The TCR originated in a woman of 80 years or more with urothelial cancer. The specimen was PBMCs, collected around atezolizumab (anti-PD-L1) treatment. The CDR3 DNA sequence: TGTGCCAGCAGCCCCGGGGGGAATCAGCCCCAGCATTTT. Encoded protein: CASSPGGNQPQHF.